The 24 T cell receptor beta chains given below trace back to one sample, sequenced in a study of shared clonotypes between healthy human individuals. Data came from immunoSEQ multiplex PCR; TCRdb stores just in-frame clones and leaves some out. The repertoire consists of about 700,000 clones, with about 91% occurring once and the leading ten covering 24%. Naive CD8 cells lacked CD45RO, underwent positive selection for CCR7 and left out terminally differentiated effector memory CD45RA+ cells. Sequencing was performed on naive CD8+ T cells sorted from blood. These receptors came from a man aged 25 to 40 in good health.

The chain combines TRBV28 with TRBJ1-2; D possibly corresponds to TRBD1 (5 bases). CDR1 and CDR2 from the germline V gene are MDHEN and SYDVKM. This CDR3 spans 18 amino acids. V was cut by 4 bases and J by 4 bases, with 25 bases left in between. The CDR3 region has the DNA TGTGCCAGCAGTTCTCCAACGGGCGGGGGGTTCTCAGCCTATGGCTACACCTTC. Its translation: CASSSPTGGGFSAYGYTF.

This clone has just one count. The chain has TRBV27 and TRBJ1-5, with unresolved D. This CDR3 region has 13 residues. Germline V gene lookup returns CDR1 MNHEY and CDR2 SMNVEV (reference sequence). The V and J ends lost 6 bases and 7 bases respectively, with 13 bases between them. Here the CDR3 reads CASSHPPGQPQHF. The CDR3 DNA follows: TGTGCCAGCAGCCACCCCCCCGGGCAGCCCCAGCATTTT.

The chain uses TRBV19 and TRBJ1-2; D remains unclear. Trimming took off 7 bases at V and 4 bases at J, with 10 bases between the two ends. This CDR3 is built from 12 residues. The germline V gene encodes CDR1 LNHDA and CDR2 SQIVND (reference sequence). The CDR3 nucleotides read TGTGCCAGTAAACTCGGAGCCTATGGCTACACCTTC. Encoded protein: CASKLGAYGYTF.

In its sample, this clone was seen once. The rearrangement links TRBV4-3 to TRBJ1-5, with a weak D call TRBD1 (5 bases). CDR3 length: 15 amino acids. V lost 0 bases and J 2 bases, leaving 8 bases between the germline ends. Germline loops: CDR1 LGHNA, CDR2 YSLEER. The CDR3 protein is CASSQDRDRNQPQHF. CDR3 coding DNA: TGCGCCAGCAGCCAAGACAGGGATCGCAATCAGCCCCAGCATTTT.

V gene TRBV7-3 combines with J gene TRBJ2-1; possible D gene TRBD2, 6 bases. V was shortened by 1 base and J by 7 bases, with 14 bases between the two germline ends. The CDR3 is 15 amino acids. Germline lookup yields CDR1 SGHTA and CDR2 FQGTGA. As DNA, the CDR3 is TGTGCCAGCAGCTTAATTGGTGGGAGGCGGAATGAGCAGTTCTTC. It codes for CASSLIGGRRNEQFF.

The chain has TRBV5-1 and TRBJ2-2, with 7 bases lining up with TRBD1. The CDR3 loop spans 15 amino acids. The ends lost 4 bases at V and 1 base at J; junction bases unmatched: 4. Looked up from germline, CDR1 is SGHRS and CDR2 is YFSETQ. The CDR3 DNA follows: TGCGCCAGCAGCCCGAGGACAGGGAACACCGGGGAGCTGTTTTTT. Translated, it gives CASSPRTGNTGELFF.

The chain joins TRBV7-3 to TRBJ2-7, with 8 bases matching TRBD1. The CDR3 runs to 15 residues. Germline CDR1 SGHTA, CDR2 FQGTGA. Germline trimming cut 0 bases from V and 3 bases from J; bases unmatched to any gene: 4. The DNA for the CDR3 is TGTGCCAGCAGCTTAACGGCAGGGGGCATCTACGAGCAGTACTTC. This codes for CASSLTAGGIYEQYF.

The rearrangement links TRBV4-1 to TRBJ2-7; D gene unclear. The CDR3 is made up of 14 amino acids. V lost 3 bases to trimming and J lost 2 bases, with 11 bases between them. Germline-derived CDR1 and CDR2 are MGHRA and YSYEKL. CDR3 amino acids: CASSQRWSTYEQYF. In DNA, the CDR3 is TGCGCCAGCAGCCAGAGGTGGAGTACCTACGAGCAGTACTTC.

The CDR3 is CASSITENTEAFF. As DNA, the CDR3 is TGTGCCAGCAGTATAACAGAGAACACTGAAGCTTTCTTT. The chain carries TRBV27 and TRBJ1-1; D ambiguous. The CDR3 has 13 amino acids. Germline-derived CDR1 and CDR2 are MNHEY and SMNVEV (reference sequence). V shed 5 bases and J shed 1 base, with 8 bases lying between them.

This clone has just one count. The chain is built from TRBV7-9 and TRBJ2-1, with D perhaps TRBD2 (5 bases). Trimming cost V 6 bases and J 2 bases, with 14 bases left between them. Germline CDR1 reads SEHNR; CDR2 reads FQNEAQ (reference sequence). The CDR3 sequence is 15 residues long. CDR3 amino acids: CASSPTMEAYNEQFF. CDR3 DNA sequence: TGTGCCAGCAGTCCGACTATGGAGGCCTACAATGAGCAGTTCTTC.

This clone was detected only once. This sequence joins TRBV4-3 and TRBJ2-7, with D maybe TRBD1 (6 bases). V dropped 4 bases and J dropped 0 bases, with 16 bases sitting between them. Per germline, CDR1 LGHNA and CDR2 YSLEER. The CDR3 length is 16 residues. This CDR3 reads CASSPNGAGASYEQYF. The DNA of the CDR3 is TGCGCCAGCAGCCCGAATGGTGCAGGGGCCTCCTACGAGCAGTACTTC.

A note on this clone: In the same sample, other DNA sequences code for this CDR3. The chain links TRBV7-9 to TRBJ2-5; no clear D gene. The V gene's germline CDR1 is SEHNR and CDR2 FQNEAQ (reference sequence). The CDR3 sequence is 16 residues long. The ends were cut back, 1 base at V and 1 base at J, with 13 bases in the middle. The CDR3 sequence is CASSLVVAGLQETQYF. DNA of the CDR3: TGTGCCAGCAGCTTAGTAGTTGCAGGCCTCCAAGAGACCCAGTACTTC.

This chain links TRBV27 with TRBJ1-2, with D unresolved. Trimming shortened V by 3 bases and J by 0 bases, and 17 bases separated the two germline ends. The V gene's germline CDR1 is MNHEY and CDR2 SMNVEV (reference sequence). The CDR3 is made up of 17 amino acids. The chain's CDR3 is CASSFLWSPETNYGYTF. CDR3 DNA sequence: TGTGCCAGCAGTTTTTTGTGGAGTCCCGAAACTAACTATGGCTACACCTTC.

The chain recombines TRBV7-2 with TRBJ1-2; no clear D. The length of the CDR3 is 16 residues. Germline V lookup: CDR1 SGHTA, CDR2 FQGNSA. V lost 5 bases and J 6 bases, leaving 22 bases between the germline ends. CDR3 in amino acids: CASSRAPGVEGNGYTF. The CDR3 DNA reads TGTGCCAGCAGCCGTGCCCCAGGAGTCGAAGGGAATGGCTACACCTTC.

The chain links TRBV28 to TRBJ1-1, with D possibly being TRBD1 (6 bases). Germline V CDR1 and CDR2: MDHEN, SYDVKM. V was clipped by 4 bases and J by 1 base, with 10 bases between them. The CDR3 length is 14 residues. CDR3 region: CASSYFRGNTEAFF. Written as DNA, the CDR3 is TGTGCCAGCAGTTATTTCAGGGGGAACACTGAAGCTTTCTTT. Variable domain in full (rest from reference TRBV28 and TRBJ1-1): DVKVTQSSRYLVKRTGEKVFLECVQDMDHENMFWYRQDPGLGLRLIYFSYDVKMKEKGDIPEGYSVSREKKERFSLILESASTNQTSMYLCASSYFRGNTEAFFGQGTRLTVV.

The V call is TRBV30, the J call TRBJ2-7; weak D call: TRBD2 (6 bases). Germline assignment: CDR1 GTSNPN and CDR2 SVGIG (reference sequence). This CDR3 spans 14 amino acids. V was trimmed by 2 bases and J by 1 base, leaving 12 bases between them. The DNA for the CDR3 is TGTGCCTGGAGTTCGGGGGATCGGTCCTACGAGCAGTACTTC. Translation gives CAWSSGDRSYEQYF.

On this clone itself: This sample includes further DNA sequences coding for the same CDR3. This chain links TRBV27 with TRBJ2-1; a weak D match, TRBD1 (5 bases). V lost 2 bases and J lost 4, with 6 bases in between. Per the germline V gene, CDR1 is MNHEY and CDR2 is SMNVEV (reference sequence). The CDR3 consists of 13 residues. This CDR3 is CASSLGAYNEQFF. Here the CDR3 DNA reads TGTGCCAGCAGTTTAGGGGCGTACAATGAGCAGTTCTTC.

V gene TRBV9 combines with J gene TRBJ2-3; D call uncertain. The germline V gene encodes CDR1 SGDLS and CDR2 YYNGEE. The CDR3 has 15 amino acids. V lost 2 bases, J lost 2 bases, and 12 bases lay in between. In DNA, the CDR3 is TGTGCCAGCAGCGTCGGCAGGACCCTCACAGATACGCAGTATTTT. Protein product: CASSVGRTLTDTQYF.

This chain joins TRBV4-3 and TRBJ1-5; 9 positions agree with TRBD1. The trim removed 3 bases at V and 2 bases at J, leaving 2 bases unmatched. The CDR3 sequence is 15 residues long. The germline V gene encodes CDR1 LGHNA and CDR2 YSLEER. CDR3 coding DNA: TGCGCCAGCAGCCAGGGGACAGGGCGCAATCAGCCCCAGCATTTT. This translates into CASSQGTGRNQPQHF.

As concerns this clone: This sample includes further DNA sequences coding for the same CDR3. The chain uses TRBV27 and TRBJ2-7; D not resolved. V shed 2 bases and J shed 4 bases, with 9 bases lying between them. The germline V gene encodes CDR1 MNHEY and CDR2 SMNVEV (reference sequence). The CDR3 has 13 amino acids. The CDR3 reads CASSLTDSYEQYF. CDR3 sequence (DNA): TGTGCCAGCAGTTTAACAGACTCTTACGAGCAGTACTTC.

The rearrangement links TRBV28 to TRBJ1-5; D perhaps matches TRBD1 (5 bases). V was trimmed by 3 bases and J by 1 base, leaving 16 bases between them. The CDR3 consists of 17 residues. Per germline, CDR1 MDHEN and CDR2 SYDVKM. The CDR3, as DNA: TGTGCCAGCAGTTTCAGGTTCGGGGGATTGAGCAATCAGCCCCAGCATTTT. Protein sequence: CASSFRFGGLSNQPQHF.

The rearrangement joins TRBV10-3 to TRBJ2-7, with TRBD2 as a possible D gene (6 bases). The ends were cut back, 6 bases at V and 1 base at J, with 22 bases in the middle. The CDR3 sequence is 17 residues long. Germline CDR1 ENHRY, CDR2 SYGVKD. The DNA of the CDR3 is TGTGCCATCAGCCACGCCTGGGATAGCGGCAATTCCTACGAGCAGTACTTC. Amino acid sequence: CAISHAWDSGNSYEQYF.

The chain employs TRBV10-3 and TRBJ1-4, with TRBD1 identical over 10 bases. The CDR3 has 15 amino acids. CDR1 ENHRY and CDR2 SYGVKD come from the germline V gene. V dropped 10 bases and J dropped 2; count of bases not matched to a gene: 7. The chain's CDR3 is CATSGQGSTNEKLFF. CDR3 nucleotide sequence: TGTGCCACCTCGGGACAGGGGTCCACTAATGAAAAACTGTTTTTT.

J is TRBJ2-1 and V is TRBV7-8; 8 bases are a match to TRBD2. This CDR3 spans 15 amino acids. J gave up 7 bases and V 5 bases, and 10 bases lay outside the gene matches. From germline, CDR1 is SGHVS and CDR2 FQNEAQ. The CDR3 sequence is CASSPSGPSWNEQFF. For the CDR3, the DNA is TGTGCCAGCAGCCCTAGCGGGCCCTCATGGAATGAGCAGTTCTTC.